This TCR beta chain was sequenced in a study of T cell responses to AZD1222 COVID-19 vaccine. The study, taken as a whole, reports: Seropositive at baseline were only a handful of AZD1222 recipients. All repertoire sampling was performed exclusively after the peak T cell response. White British people made up most donors, females outnumbered males, and clonal diversity was possibly underestimated.

This clone was detected only a few times. Its cognate antigen is unknown. Germline V gene data show CDR1 as KGHSH and CDR2 as LQKENI. Trimming removed 0 bases from V and 2 bases from J, with 8 bases in between. This CDR3 contains 14 residues. Clones were sequenced by immunoSEQ multiplex PCR, and TCRdb holds only the in-frame ones, with some missing. The profile shows about 130,000 clones, 93% of them singletons. The receptor was derived from an adult in good health. The rearrangement links TRBV18 to TRBJ2-7, with D uncertain. The sequencing used peripheral blood, collected on day 0 of AZD1222 vaccination. DNA of the CDR3: TGTGCCAGCTCACCACCTCGGCAGCCCTACGAGCAGTACTTC. Residues: CASSPPRQPYEQYF.